This TCR beta chain comes out of a study of T cells in Graves' hyperthyroidism and ophthalmopathy. Study findings and constraints: Ophthalmopathy, which appeared later, was predicted by the model a median 6.5 months before onset.

About this clonotype itself: Its antigen remains unidentified.

The V and J ends lost 0 bases and 6 bases, in that order; junction bases with no gene match: 5. Per the germline V gene, CDR1 is SGDLS and CDR2 is YYNGEE. The CDR3 has 15 residues. The source material, RNA transcripts, was used to amplify TCR beta CDR3 regions. The TCR CDR3 was amplified in a first-round RT-PCR using the HTBI primer set. TCRdb reanalysed the multiplex PCR reads using MiXCR and keeps one entry per CDR3 protein. The table shows fewer than 350,000 distinct CDR3 sequences, with roughly 14% occurring only once. Source material: blood. The chain carries TRBV9 and TRBJ2-1; 8 nucleotides match TRBD2. This sequence was found in a woman aged 30 to 39 with Graves' hyperthyroidism that later progressed to Graves' ophthalmopathy. CDR3 loop: CASSVAGLEVNEQFF. CDR3 coding DNA: TGTGCCAGCAGCGTAGCGGGACTAGAAGTCAATGAGCAGTTCTTC.